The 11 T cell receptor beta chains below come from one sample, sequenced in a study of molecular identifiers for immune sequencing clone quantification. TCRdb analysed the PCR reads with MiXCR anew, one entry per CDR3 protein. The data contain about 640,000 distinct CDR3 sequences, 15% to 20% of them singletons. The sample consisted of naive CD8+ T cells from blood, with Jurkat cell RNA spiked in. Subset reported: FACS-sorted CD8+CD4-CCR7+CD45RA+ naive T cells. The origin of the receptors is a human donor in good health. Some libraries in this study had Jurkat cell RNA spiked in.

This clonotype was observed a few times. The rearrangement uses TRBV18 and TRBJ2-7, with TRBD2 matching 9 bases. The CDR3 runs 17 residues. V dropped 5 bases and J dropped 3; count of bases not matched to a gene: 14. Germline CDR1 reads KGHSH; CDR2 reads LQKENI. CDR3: CASSSPSLERGDYEQYF. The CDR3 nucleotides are TGTGCCAGCTCATCCCCGAGTCTCGAGCGGGGGGACTACGAGCAGTACTTC.

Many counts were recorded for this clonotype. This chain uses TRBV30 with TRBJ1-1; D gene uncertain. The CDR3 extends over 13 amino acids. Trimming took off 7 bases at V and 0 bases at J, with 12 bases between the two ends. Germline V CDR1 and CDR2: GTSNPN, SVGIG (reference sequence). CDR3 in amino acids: CAYAEGMNTEAFF. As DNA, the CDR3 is TGTGCCTACGCGGAGGGCATGAACACTGAAGCTTTCTTT.

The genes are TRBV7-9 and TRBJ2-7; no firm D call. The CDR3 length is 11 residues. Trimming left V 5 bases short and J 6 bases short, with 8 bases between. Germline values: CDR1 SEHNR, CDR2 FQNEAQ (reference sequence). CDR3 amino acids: CASSPIGEQYF. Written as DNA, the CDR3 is TGTGCCAGCAGCCCCATAGGCGAGCAGTACTTC.

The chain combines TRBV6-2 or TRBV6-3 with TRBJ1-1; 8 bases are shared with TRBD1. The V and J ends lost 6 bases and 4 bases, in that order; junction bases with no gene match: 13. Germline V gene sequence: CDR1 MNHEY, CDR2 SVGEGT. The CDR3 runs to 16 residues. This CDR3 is CASRATGGGWGTEAFF. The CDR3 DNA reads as TGTGCCAGCAGAGCTACAGGGGGGGGATGGGGCACTGAAGCTTTCTTT.

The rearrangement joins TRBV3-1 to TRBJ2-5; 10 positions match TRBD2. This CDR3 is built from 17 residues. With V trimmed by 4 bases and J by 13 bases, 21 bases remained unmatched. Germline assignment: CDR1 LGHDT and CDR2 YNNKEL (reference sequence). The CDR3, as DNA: TGTGCCAGCAGCCTCTCGTCTAGCGGGAGACCTTCGAGGGCCCCGTACTTC. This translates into CASSLSSSGRPSRAPYF.

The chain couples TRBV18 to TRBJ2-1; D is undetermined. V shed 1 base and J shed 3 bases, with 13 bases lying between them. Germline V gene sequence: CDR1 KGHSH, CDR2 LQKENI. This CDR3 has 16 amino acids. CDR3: CASSPLPDQNYNEQFF. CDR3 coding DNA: TGTGCCAGCTCACCACTCCCGGACCAGAACTACAATGAGCAGTTCTTC.

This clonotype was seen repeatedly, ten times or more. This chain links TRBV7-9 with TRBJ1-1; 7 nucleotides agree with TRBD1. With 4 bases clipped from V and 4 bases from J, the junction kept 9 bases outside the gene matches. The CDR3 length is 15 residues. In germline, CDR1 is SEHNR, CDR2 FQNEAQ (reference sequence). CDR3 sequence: CASSSFTGEFTEAFF. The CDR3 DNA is TGTGCCAGCAGCTCTTTCACAGGGGAGTTCACTGAAGCTTTCTTT. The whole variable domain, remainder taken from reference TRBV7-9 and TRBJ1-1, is DTGVSQNPRHKITKRGQNVTFRCDPISEHNRLYWYRQTLGQGPEFLTYFQNEAQLEKSRLLSDRFSAERPKGSFSTLEIQRTEQGDSAMYLCASSSFTGEFTEAFFGQGTRLTVV.

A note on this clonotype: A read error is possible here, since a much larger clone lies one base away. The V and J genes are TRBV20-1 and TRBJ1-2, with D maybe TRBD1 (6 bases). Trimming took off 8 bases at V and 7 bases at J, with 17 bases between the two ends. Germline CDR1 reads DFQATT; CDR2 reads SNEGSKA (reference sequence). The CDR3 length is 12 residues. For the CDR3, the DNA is TGCAGTCAGAAGGGGACACCTTGTGGCTACACCTTC. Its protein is CSQKGTPCGYTF.

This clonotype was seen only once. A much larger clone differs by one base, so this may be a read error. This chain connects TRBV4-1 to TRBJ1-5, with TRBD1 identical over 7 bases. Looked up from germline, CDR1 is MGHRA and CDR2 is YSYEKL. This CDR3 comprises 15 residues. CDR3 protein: CASSPQGVGNQPQQF. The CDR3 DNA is TGCGCCAGCAGCCCTCAGGGGGTTGGCAATCAGCCCCAGCAGTTT.

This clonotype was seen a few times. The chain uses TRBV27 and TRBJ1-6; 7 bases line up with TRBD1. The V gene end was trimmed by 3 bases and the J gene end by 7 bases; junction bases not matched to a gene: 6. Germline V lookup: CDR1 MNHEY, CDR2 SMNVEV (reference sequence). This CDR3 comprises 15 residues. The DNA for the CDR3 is TGTGCCAGCAGTTTCACAGGGGTCTGGAATTCACCCCTCCACTTT. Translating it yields CASSFTGVWNSPLHF.

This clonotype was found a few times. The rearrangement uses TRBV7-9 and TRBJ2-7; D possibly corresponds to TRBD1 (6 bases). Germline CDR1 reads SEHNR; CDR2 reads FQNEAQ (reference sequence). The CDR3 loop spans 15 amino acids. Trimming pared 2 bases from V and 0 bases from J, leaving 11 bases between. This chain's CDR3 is CASSLFQGSSYEQYF. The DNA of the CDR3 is TGTGCCAGCAGCTTATTTCAGGGGAGCTCCTACGAGCAGTACTTC.